The sequence of this T cell receptor beta chain was determined in a study of T cell repertoires in cytomegalovirus infection. Whole-study findings and limits: People with CMV and the relevant HLA were identified by cumulative public TCR beta family frequency. Clonotype analysis showed dominance of the ex vivo response by HLA-C-restricted CMV-specific TCR beta clonotypes.

TCRdb used MiXCR to reprocess the reads, holding one entry per CDR3 protein. Of fewer than 950,000 distinct CDR3 sequences listed, 30% to 35% are singletons. Turning to this clonotype: Its antigen is unidentified.

The CDR3 has 14 amino acids. Germline V gene lookup returns CDR1 SQVTM and CDR2 ANQGSEA. The junction had 1 base not matched to a gene; V was cut back by 2 bases and J by 2 bases. The sequence was obtained from a human donor in good health (CMV status not recorded). Some clones in this sample may be carry-over from other donors' samples. Source: cultured CD8+ T cells from PBMCs, taken from culture after CMV antigen stimulation. This chain joins TRBV29-1 and TRBJ2-1, with 9 bases lining up with TRBD2. CDR3 DNA: TGCAGCGTTGAAATAGCGGGGGCCTACAATGAGCAGTTCTTC. It codes for CSVEIAGAYNEQFF.